One sample yielded the 11 T cell receptor beta chains listed below, sequenced in a study of technical replicates of blood from a few donors. Sequencing was performed with immunoSEQ multiplex PCR; in TCRdb, only in-frame clones are kept and a portion is missing. Of 75,000 to 100,000 clones listed, roughly 95% are singletons. The specimen sequenced was T cells isolated from PBMCs. Receptors originate from a human donor in good health.

This sequence joins TRBV11-1 and TRBJ2-7; 9 positions agree with TRBD1. V was clipped by 3 bases and J by 5 bases; unmatched bases: 8. The CDR3 is 15 amino acids. Germline lookup yields CDR1 SGHAT and CDR2 FQDESV (reference sequence). CDR3 coding DNA: TGTGCCAGCAGCTTTTCCGGACAGGGGATCGACGAGCAGTACTTC. This gives the protein CASSFSGQGIDEQYF. Complete variable domain (other parts from reference TRBV11-1 and TRBJ2-7): EAEVAQSPRYKITEKSQAVAFWCDPISGHATLYWYRQILGQGPELLVQFQDESVVDDSQLPKDRFSAERLKGVDSTLKIQPAELGDSAMYLCASSFSGQGIDEQYFGPGTRLTVT.

This rearrangement joins TRBV7-2 to TRBJ2-5; 12 nucleotides match TRBD2. The CDR3 covers 16 residues. The V gene end was trimmed by 4 bases and the J gene end by 4 bases; junction bases not matched to a gene: 7. CDR1 SGHTA and CDR2 FQGNSA come from the germline V gene. The CDR3 DNA is TGTGCCAGCAGCTCCCAAAGACTAGCGGGAGCAGAGACCCAGTACTTC. Encoded protein: CASSSQRLAGAETQYF.

The J gene is TRBJ2-7, the V gene TRBV4-2; the match to TRBD2 covers 12 bases. CDR3 length equals 17 residues. From germline, CDR1 is LGHNA and CDR2 YNFKEQ. Losses at the gene ends were 5 bases for V and 3 bases for J; bases not matched to a gene: 11. The CDR3 loop reads CASSISLAGGPGYEQYF. CDR3 nucleotide sequence: TGTGCCAGCAGCATATCTCTAGCGGGAGGGCCGGGCTACGAGCAGTACTTC.

The chain couples TRBV7-9 to TRBJ1-1, with D unclear. The CDR3 totals 14 residues. From germline, CDR1 is SEHNR and CDR2 FQNEAQ (reference sequence). The germline V and J ends were trimmed by 5 bases and 3 bases, with 13 bases remaining between them. CDR3 coding DNA: TGTGCCAGCAGCCACGACATCACGTACACTGAAGCTTTCTTT. Protein sequence: CASSHDITYTEAFF.

J is TRBJ2-1 and V is TRBV12-1; no check of the table's D call, TRBD2, against the DNA was made. TRBV12-1 is a pseudogene locus. The CDR3 spans 15 residues. CDR3 coding DNA: TGTGCCAGCACCTTAGCGCGTCTAGGAAGGCATGAGCAGTTCTTC. Translated, it gives CASTLARLGRHEQFF.

Written as DNA, the CDR3 is TGTGCCAGCACGGGTAAGACTAGCGGGATCAATGAGCAGTTCTTC. This sequence encodes CASTGKTSGINEQFF. The V gene is TRBV2, the J gene TRBJ2-1, with 11 bases aligning to TRBD2. With V trimmed by 7 bases and J by 6 bases, 8 bases remained unmatched. The CDR3 sequence is 15 residues long. Per the germline V gene, CDR1 is SNHLY and CDR2 is FYNNEI.

Only one count was recorded for this clone. The rearrangement joins TRBV11-3 to TRBJ1-2; the D is unclear. V lost 5 bases to trimming and J lost 6 bases, with 13 bases between them. The germline V gene has CDR1 SGHNT and CDR2 YENEEA. This CDR3 comprises 13 residues. The CDR3 nucleotides read TGTGCCAGCAGCCCCCCCGGGGTCAATGGCTACACCTTC. This encodes CASSPPGVNGYTF.

The chain combines TRBV9 with TRBJ2-3; 9 positions agree with TRBD2. The CDR3 spans 16 residues. The trim removed 4 bases at V and 3 bases at J, leaving 9 bases unmatched. The germline V gene encodes CDR1 SGDLS and CDR2 YYNGEE. The CDR3 here is CASSPIAGVGTDTQYF. For the CDR3, the DNA is TGTGCCAGCAGCCCGATAGCGGGAGTCGGGACAGATACGCAGTATTTT.

V usage is TRBV18 and J usage is TRBJ1-2, with D possibly matching TRBD1 (6 bases). CDR1 and CDR2 from the germline V gene are KGHSH and LQKENI. The V gene lost 5 bases and the J gene lost 6 bases, with 19 bases spanning the gap. The CDR3 spans 15 residues. CDR3 amino acids: CASSVRDTLPHGYTF. Here the CDR3 DNA reads TGTGCCAGCTCAGTCCGGGACACCCTCCCACATGGCTACACCTTC.

This clone was detected once. In DNA, the CDR3 is TGTGCCAGCAGTATCCTAGCGGGGTACAATGAGCAGTTCTTC. It translates to CASSILAGYNEQFF. This chain joins TRBV7-2 and TRBJ2-1; 9 nucleotides match TRBD2. Per the germline V gene, CDR1 is SGHTA and CDR2 is FQGNSA. The CDR3 totals 14 residues. The V segment lost 6 bases and the J segment 4 bases; nucleotides outside the gene matches: 4.

In its sample, this clone was seen once. This chain joins TRBV2 and TRBJ2-7; 11 nucleotides line up with TRBD2. Germline V gene lookup returns CDR1 SNHLY and CDR2 FYNNEI. CDR3 length: 13 residues. V shed 7 bases and J 4 bases; nucleotides not matched to a gene: 3. The CDR3 bases are TGTGCCAGCATGCTAGCGGGGGGTTACGAGCAGTACTTC. Translated: CASMLAGGYEQYF.